The source of this TCR beta chain is a study of T-cell reconstitution after alpha-beta-depleted transplantation in children. Study findings and constraints: There were reportedly several hundred expanded graft clones from which alpha-beta T cells came about two months after transplant. Diversity and T-cell counts at one year after transplant derived mostly from new T cells.

Unique molecular identifiers were incorporated when the TCRbeta library was constructed. TCRdb re-analysed the PCR reads in MiXCR, keeping a single row per CDR3 protein. The sample consists of about 490,000 distinct CDR3 sequences, 8% to 11% of them appearing once. With V trimmed by 6 bases and J by 5 bases, 6 bases remained unmatched. The length of the CDR3 is 15 residues. CDR1 DFQATT and CDR2 SNEGSKA come from the germline V gene (reference sequence). At least ten counts were recorded for this clonotype. Its specificity is unknown. V and J are TRBV20-1 and TRBJ2-2, with 13 bases matching TRBD2. This material consisted of PBMCs, taken before TCRalphabeta/CD19-depleted stem cell transplant. This TCR came from a child aged 2 to 10 with inherited bone marrow failure, due to receive a stem cell transplant. The DNA for the CDR3 is TGCAGTGCGCCCGGACTAGCGGGAGAAACCGGGGAGCTGTTTTTT. Its protein is CSAPGLAGETGELFF.